The clone carrying this T cell receptor (beta chain) was recorded once. The antigen remains undetermined. CDR1 and CDR2 from the germline V gene are MNHNY and SVGAGI (reference sequence). Trimming shortened V by 5 bases and J by 0 bases, and 11 bases separated the two germline ends. The CDR3 length is 15 residues. Assay used: immunoSEQ multiplex PCR; TCRdb lists only in-frame clones, some missing. Here the sample spans 50,000 to 60,000 clones, about 90% being singletons. This sample was taken from a study of OX40 agonist ivuxolimab in advanced cancers. Findings and caveats of the study: Both CD4+ and CD8+ T cell populations in blood had undergone clonal expansion by week 6 at 0.1 to 3.0 mg/kg.

The clonotype comes from an adult with an advanced solid tumor such as melanoma, head and neck, liver or kidney cancer. V usage is TRBV6-6 and J usage is TRBJ1-3; D is perhaps TRBD1 (5 bases). The material was CD4+ or CD8+ T cells sorted from blood, obtained in a trial of the OX40 agonist ivuxolimab. The CDR3 DNA reads TGTGCCAGCAGTGTGGGACGGAACTCTGGAAACACCATATATTTT. It translates to CASSVGRNSGNTIYF.